This TCR beta chain was retrieved from a study of shared clonotypes between healthy human individuals. Between the trimmed V and J ends, which lost 0 bases and 1 base, there was a span of 4 bases. The length of the CDR3 is 13 residues. CDR1 is SGHNT, CDR2 YENEEA, per germline. Overall study results and limits: Non-shared clonotypes were found to have lower generation probabilities than the clonotypes that were shared by all four of the sorted-subset donors. Depth was large, yet rarefaction showed that sorted-subset sequencing was incomplete. Estimated richness values were generally larger in naive subsets than in memory subsets.

TCRdb's copy holds only in-frame clones and misses some; the assay was immunoSEQ multiplex PCR. The sample lists millions of clones; more than 85% were seen once. As for this clone: The antigen is undetermined.

Into CD45RA+ naive and CD45RA-negative memory subsets, the CD4+ cells were split. This sequence originates from a man aged 18 to 30 in good health. Some clones in this sample may be carry-over from other donors' samples. This rearrangement joins TRBV11-3 to TRBJ2-7; D is undetermined. What was sequenced was naive CD4+ T cells from PBMCs. The subset is: CD45RA+ positively selected. CDR3 DNA sequence: TGTGCCAGCAGCTTAGAGAAGTCCTACGAGCAGTACTTC. This sequence encodes CASSLEKSYEQYF. The entire variable domain, with the rest obtained from reference TRBV11-3 and TRBJ2-7, is as follows: EAGVVQSPRYKIIEKKQPVAFWCNPISGHNTLYWYLQNLGQGPELLIRYENEEAVDDSQLPKDRFSAERLKGVDSTLKIQPAELGDSAVYLCASSLEKSYEQYFGPGTRLTVT.